Each of the 15 T cell receptor beta chains below was sequenced from the same sample in a study of blood T cell repertoires in COVID-19. Some clones are missing from TCRdb's copy, which holds only in-frame ones; the method was immunoSEQ multiplex PCR. The sample has under 300,000 clones; about 87% are singletons. Sequences were obtained from PBMCs or T cells enriched from blood (not recorded which). Source of these receptors: a woman aged 50 to 65 who had recovered from COVID-19.

This chain uses TRBV21-1 with TRBJ1-3. TRBV21-1 is a documented pseudogene. The CDR3 has 13 amino acids. For the CDR3, the DNA is TGTGCCAGCAGCCATTCGGGTGGAAACACCATATATTTT. Translating it yields CASSHSGGNTIYF.

The chain carries TRBV5-1 and TRBJ2-1, with TRBD2 matching 7 bases. The ends lost 3 bases at V and 4 bases at J; junction bases unmatched: 7. CDR1 and CDR2 (germline): SGHRS, YFSETQ. This CDR3 region has 15 residues. CDR3 amino acids: CASSSGGRGYNEQFF. CDR3 coding DNA: TGCGCCAGCAGCTCCGGGGGGAGGGGTTACAATGAGCAGTTCTTC.

The chain is built from TRBV25-1 and TRBJ1-3; TRBD1 is a possible D gene (6 bases). CDR1 is MGHDK, CDR2 SYGVNS, per germline. V dropped 3 bases and J dropped 0 bases, with 12 bases sitting between them. The CDR3 is 16 residues long. The CDR3 loop is CASSDRGGGSGNTIYF. The CDR3, as DNA: TGTGCCAGCAGTGATCGAGGGGGGGGCTCTGGAAACACCATATATTTT.

This rearrangement joins TRBV7-2 to TRBJ2-1; D is possibly TRBD2 (6 bases). The CDR3 runs 14 residues. Germline values: CDR1 SGHTA, CDR2 FQGNSA. V was clipped by 7 bases and J by 4 bases, with 14 bases between them. Written as DNA, the CDR3 is TGTGCCAGCACCGTGCGGGATAGATACAATGAGCAGTTCTTC. Protein sequence: CASTVRDRYNEQFF.

For this clone: The sample contains more than one DNA sequence encoding this CDR3. The chain joins TRBV7-2 to TRBJ1-1; TRBD1 aligns across 7 bases. V lost 0 bases and J lost 5; bases outside the gene matches: 3. From germline, CDR1 is SGHTA and CDR2 FQGNSA. The CDR3 extends over 14 amino acids. Written as DNA, the CDR3 is TGTGCCAGCAGCTTAGCCCCAGGGGGAACTGAAGCTTTCTTT. Protein sequence: CASSLAPGGTEAFF.

This rearrangement joins TRBV28 to TRBJ2-5, with 7 positions matching TRBD1. With V trimmed by 6 bases and J by 5 bases, 18 bases remained unmatched. CDR3 length: 17 residues. The germline V gene has CDR1 MDHEN and CDR2 SYDVKM. In DNA form, the CDR3 reads TGTGCCAGCAGCTCCAGATACACCCGGGACAGAAAGGAGACCCAGTACTTC. It codes for CASSSRYTRDRKETQYF.

This clone has just a few counts. The chain recombines TRBV3-1 (or the pseudogene TRBV3-2) with TRBJ2-1; 13 bases are a match to TRBD2. The V segment lost 4 bases and the J segment 9 bases; nucleotides outside the gene matches: 6. CDR3 length: 15 residues. In germline, CDR1 is LGHDT, CDR2 YNNKEL (reference sequence). The chain's CDR3 is CASSPTSGRLGEQFF. The CDR3 region has the DNA TGTGCCAGCAGCCCGACTAGCGGGAGGTTAGGTGAGCAGTTCTTC.

A word on this clone: Different DNA sequences within this sample yield the same CDR3. CDR3 sequence (DNA): TGTGCCAGCAGTTTAGGGGGGGCAGGGGACACTGAAGCTTTCTTT. Protein sequence: CASSLGGAGDTEAFF. This chain uses TRBV28 with TRBJ1-1; possibly TRBD1 for D (6 bases). The V gene's germline CDR1 is MDHEN and CDR2 SYDVKM. The V end was cut by 2 bases, the J end by 3 bases, with 13 bases between. The CDR3 sequence is 15 residues long.

J is TRBJ2-1 and V is TRBV7-6; 9 nucleotides match TRBD2. CDR1 is SGHVS, CDR2 FNYEAQ, per germline. Germline trimming cut 3 bases from V and 6 bases from J; bases unmatched to any gene: 6. The CDR3 is made up of 15 amino acids. The CDR3 is CASSLGSGSGNEQFF. Written as DNA, the CDR3 is TGTGCCAGCAGCTTGGGTAGCGGGAGTGGCAATGAGCAGTTCTTC.

The chain uses TRBV6-5 and TRBJ1-2; 10 positions match TRBD1. V lost 0 bases, J lost 5 bases, and 6 bases stayed unmatched. From germline, CDR1 is MNHEY and CDR2 SVGAGI. This CDR3 comprises 16 residues. CDR3 sequence reads: CASSYSKGQGSYGYTF. The CDR3 DNA reads TGTGCCAGCAGTTACTCGAAGGGACAGGGGAGTTATGGCTACACCTTC.

The rearrangement joins TRBV28 to TRBJ1-5, with D uncertain. This CDR3 spans 16 amino acids. The V and J ends lost 8 bases and 4 bases respectively, with 21 bases between them. Germline-derived CDR1 and CDR2 are MDHEN and SYDVKM. CDR3 in amino acids: CASCSLVGGRNQPQHF. CDR3 sequence (DNA): TGTGCCAGCTGCAGTTTAGTCGGAGGGAGGAATCAGCCCCAGCATTTT.

V gene TRBV5-1 combines with J gene TRBJ2-1; TRBD2 matches 9 bases. The CDR3 spans 17 residues. V was pared by 3 bases and J by 4 bases, with 11 bases of the junction left unmatched. The germline gives CDR1 SGHRS, CDR2 YFSETQ. As DNA, the CDR3 is TGCGCCAGCAGCTCGTGGGGCGGGAGGGCGTCTTACAATGAGCAGTTCTTC. It encodes CASSSWGGRASYNEQFF.

As for this clone: This sample also contains other DNA sequences that code for the same CDR3. The rearrangement uses TRBV15 and TRBJ2-1; no firm D call. The CDR3 runs 11 residues. Trimming took off 3 bases at V and 5 bases at J, with 2 bases between the two ends. CDR1 and CDR2 (germline): LNHNV, YYDKDF (reference sequence). This chain's CDR3 is CATSSNNEQFF. For the CDR3, the DNA is TGTGCCACCAGCAGTAACAATGAGCAGTTCTTC.

This sequence joins TRBV19 and TRBJ2-7; 7 bases are shared with TRBD2. Looked up from germline, CDR1 is LNHDA and CDR2 is SQIVND (reference sequence). The CDR3 covers 14 residues. Trimming at V came to 6 bases and at J to 2 bases, leaving 7 bases not matched to a gene. The CDR3 here is CASRPVAGTYEQYF. CDR3 in DNA: TGTGCCAGTAGGCCCGTAGCGGGTACCTACGAGCAGTACTTC.

The gene calls are TRBV7-3 and TRBJ2-1; TRBD2 agrees at 11 bases. Trimming removed 0 bases from V and 9 bases from J; junction bases left unmatched: 7. CDR3 length equals 16 residues. Germline assignment: CDR1 SGHTA and CDR2 FQGTGA. Written as DNA, the CDR3 is TGTGCCAGCAGCTTAACTCCGGGACTAGCGGAAAGTGAGCAGTTCTTC. Translating it yields CASSLTPGLAESEQFF.